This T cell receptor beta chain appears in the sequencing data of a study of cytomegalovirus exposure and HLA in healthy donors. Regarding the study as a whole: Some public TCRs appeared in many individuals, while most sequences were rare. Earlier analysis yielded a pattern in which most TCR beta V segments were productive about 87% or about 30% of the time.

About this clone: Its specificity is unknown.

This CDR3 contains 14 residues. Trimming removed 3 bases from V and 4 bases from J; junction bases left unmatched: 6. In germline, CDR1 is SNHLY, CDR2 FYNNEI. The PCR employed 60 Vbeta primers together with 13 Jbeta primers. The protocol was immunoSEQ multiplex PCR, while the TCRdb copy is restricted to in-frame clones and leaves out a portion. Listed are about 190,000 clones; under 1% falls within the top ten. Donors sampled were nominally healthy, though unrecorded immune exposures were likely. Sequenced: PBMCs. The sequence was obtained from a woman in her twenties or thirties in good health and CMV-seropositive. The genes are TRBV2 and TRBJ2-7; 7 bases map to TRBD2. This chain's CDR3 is CASSDWTRSYEQYF. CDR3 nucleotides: TGTGCCAGCAGTGACTGGACTAGATCATACGAGCAGTACTTC.